A selection of T cell receptor beta chains follows, all from one sample in a study of blood T cell repertoires in COVID-19. Sequencing used immunoSEQ multiplex PCR; TCRdb keeps in-frame clones, though not all of them. Here the sample spans about 150,000 clones, approximately 86% being singletons. Sequencing was carried out using peripheral blood. These receptor sequences come from a woman between 65 and 79 years old with acute or convalescent COVID-19. Both conserved end residues are part of each CDR3. The D gene is left open where the match is weak. Size values are once, few and many counts, or a class for expanded clones, and some rows have none.

V,size,D,J,CDR3,DNA
TRBV21-1,NA,NA,TRBJ2-7,CAIRKWDRGPHEQYF,TGTGCCATCCGAAAATGGGACAGGGGGCCCCACGAGCAGTACTTC
TRBV6-5,few,NA,TRBJ1-4,CASSPDRRNEKLFF,TGTGCCAGCAGCCCAGACAGGCGTAATGAAAAACTGTTTTTT
TRBV6-5,NA,TRBD2,TRBJ2-1,CASTDGSGTYNEQFF,TGTGCCAGCACGGACGGAAGCGGGACCTACAATGAGCAGTTCTTC
TRBV2,few,NA,TRBJ2-5,CASSLDNPYQETQYF,TGTGCCAGCAGTTTGGACAATCCGTACCAAGAGACCCAGTACTTC
TRBV19,NA,NA,TRBJ1-6,CASSPRLQGPNSPLHF,TGTGCCAGTAGTCCCCGCCTACAGGGTCCTAATTCACCCCTCCACTTT
TRBV24-1,NA,NA,TRBJ1-5,CATSSTDRNQPQHF,TGTGCCACCAGTTCGACAGACAGAAATCAGCCCCAGCATTTT
TRBV19,NA,TRBD2,TRBJ2-1,CASSAGRGDRRGGEQFF,TGTGCCAGTAGTGCAGGACGGGGGGACCGCCGGGGAGGTGAGCAGTTCTTC
TRBV18,NA,NA,TRBJ1-2,CASSPADSLVYGYTF,TGTGCCAGCTCACCCGCGGACAGCCTTGTCTATGGCTACACCTTC
TRBV7-8,NA,TRBD1,TRBJ1-6,CASSSTTGAAPLHF,TGTGCCAGCAGCTCTACGACAGGGGCCGCTCCCCTCCACTTT
TRBV6-1,NA,TRBD1,TRBJ1-1,CASSELHRGTEAFF,TGTGCCAGCAGTGAACTTCACAGGGGCACTGAAGCTTTCTTT
TRBV11-3,NA,NA,TRBJ2-7,CASSGPGDYEQYF,TGTGCCAGCAGCGGTCCCGGGGACTACGAGCAGTACTTC
TRBV28,NA,TRBD1,TRBJ2-6,CASTRQGPGANVLTF,TGTGCCAGCACGAGACAGGGTCCTGGGGCCAACGTCCTGACTTTC
TRBV28,NA,NA,TRBJ1-2,CASRRQKIYGYTF,TGTGCCAGCAGAAGACAGAAAATCTATGGCTACACCTTC
TRBV7-2,NA,NA,TRBJ1-1,CASSLARGGRTEAFF,TGTGCCAGCAGCTTAGCGCGGGGGGGTAGGACTGAAGCTTTCTTT
TRBV11-2,NA,TRBD2,TRBJ2-3,CASLETSGSDTQYF,TGTGCCAGCCTCGAGACTAGCGGTTCAGATACGCAGTATTTT
TRBV15,NA,NA,TRBJ1-3,CATSRGSAGGSSGNTIYF,TGTGCCACCAGCAGAGGCTCTGCGGGGGGGAGCTCTGGAAACACCATATATTTT